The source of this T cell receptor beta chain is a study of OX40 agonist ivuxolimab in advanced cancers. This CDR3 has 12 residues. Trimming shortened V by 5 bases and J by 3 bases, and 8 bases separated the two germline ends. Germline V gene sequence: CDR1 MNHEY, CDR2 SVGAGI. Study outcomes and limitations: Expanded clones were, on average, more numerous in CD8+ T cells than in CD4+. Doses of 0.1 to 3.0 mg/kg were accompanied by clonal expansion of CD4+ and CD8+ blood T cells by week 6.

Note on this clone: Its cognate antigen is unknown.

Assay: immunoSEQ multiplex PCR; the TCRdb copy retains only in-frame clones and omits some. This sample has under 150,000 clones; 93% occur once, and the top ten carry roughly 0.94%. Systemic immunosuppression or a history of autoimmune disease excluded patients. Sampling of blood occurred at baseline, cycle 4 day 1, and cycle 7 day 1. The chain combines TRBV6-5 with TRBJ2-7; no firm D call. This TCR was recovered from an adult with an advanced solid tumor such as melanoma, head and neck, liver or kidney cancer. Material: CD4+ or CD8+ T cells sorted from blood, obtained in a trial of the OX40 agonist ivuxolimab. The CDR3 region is CASSGSGYEQYF. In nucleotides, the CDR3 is TGTGCCAGCAGTGGCTCTGGCTACGAGCAGTACTTC.